The 22 T cell receptor beta chains below come from one sample, sequenced in a study of PD-1 blockade in classical Hodgkin lymphoma (dated by TCRdb to about 2020). Reading the label with the study, this specimen's time point is: cycle 4 day 1 (C4D1), after about 6 weeks of nivolumab. Relapse after autologous stem cell transplantation had occurred in all trial patients, and cohorts A, B and C were distinguished by prior brentuximab vedotin exposure. Library preparation was by the immunoSEQ multiplex PCR assay. TCRdb stores this immuneACCESS table with in-frame sequences only. Part of the clones is absent; in the studies checked, under half of the shortfall reflects unresolved V genes, and no reason is known for the rest. A total of 80,000 to 95,000 clones appear in this sample, about 83% of them only once. The ten largest clonotypes hold about 15% of the sample. The specimen was peripheral blood mononuclear cells (PBMCs), collected before the fourth cycle of nivolumab. Receptors were obtained from a human donor with classical Hodgkin lymphoma.

The chain joins TRBV7-6 to TRBJ2-2; 7 bases align to TRBD1. CDR1 SGHVS and CDR2 FNYEAQ come from the germline V gene. The CDR3 length is 15 residues. V dropped 5 bases and J dropped 0; count of bases not matched to a gene: 3. CDR3: CASSPGTANTGELFF. DNA for the CDR3: TGTGCCAGCAGCCCGGGGACAGCGAACACCGGGGAGCTGTTTTTT. Full variable domain (outside the CDR3, taken from reference TRBV7-6 and TRBJ2-2): GAGVSQSPRYKVTKRGQDVALRCDPISGHVSLYWYRQALGQGPEFLTYFNYEAQQDKSGLPNDRFSAERPEGSISTLTIQRTEQRDSAMYRCASSPGTANTGELFFGEGSRLTVL.

This clone was seen only a few times. The chain joins TRBV18 to TRBJ2-7; 9 positions agree with TRBD2. Trimming at V came to 1 base and at J to 4 bases, leaving 8 bases not matched to a gene. The CDR3 spans 16 residues. Looked up from germline, CDR1 is KGHSH and CDR2 is LQKENI. The CDR3 reads CASSPRLTSGTYEQYF. The CDR3, as DNA: TGTGCCAGCTCACCACGGCTGACTAGCGGAACTTACGAGCAGTACTTC.

This clone has a single count. The V and J genes are TRBV6-1 and TRBJ1-5, with D possibly being TRBD1 (6 bases). The CDR3 loop spans 13 amino acids. V shed 2 bases and J shed 7 bases, with 9 bases lying between them. CDR1 is MNHNS, CDR2 SASEGT, per germline. CDR3 region: CASSEIRGQPQHF. As DNA, the CDR3 is TGTGCCAGCAGTGAAATCAGGGGACAGCCCCAGCATTTT.

CDR3: CASSLTFGATNEKLFF. Written as DNA, the CDR3 is TGTGCCAGCAGCCTCACTTTTGGGGCAACTAATGAAAAACTGTTTTTT. The chain carries TRBV5-6 and TRBJ1-4, with D unclear. The germline V gene encodes CDR1 SGHDT and CDR2 YYEEEE. The CDR3 is 16 residues long. V shed 4 bases and J shed 0 bases, with 13 bases lying between them.

The rearrangement uses TRBV19 and TRBJ2-1; 7 bases map to TRBD2. The CDR3 covers 15 residues. Germline assignment: CDR1 LNHDA and CDR2 SQIVND (reference sequence). Germline trimming cut 1 base from V and 7 bases from J; bases unmatched to any gene: 7. In DNA form, the CDR3 reads TGTGCCAGTAGTATAGGGCGGGAGCGTGGGAATGAGCAGTTCTTC. It specifies CASSIGRERGNEQFF.

The V gene is TRBV10-3, the J gene TRBJ2-5; 7 bases are shared with TRBD2. CDR1 and CDR2 (germline): ENHRY, SYGVKD. V shed 6 bases and J 4 bases; nucleotides not matched to a gene: 8. The CDR3 totals 14 residues. Here the CDR3 DNA reads TGTGCCATCAGCCAAGCGGGGCCAGGAGAGACCCAGTACTTC. Its protein product is CAISQAGPGETQYF.

CDR3 residues: CATSGGLTYNEQFF. Here the CDR3 DNA reads TGTGCCACCAGCGGTGGATTAACCTACAATGAGCAGTTCTTC. The chain links TRBV15 to TRBJ2-1; D is ambiguous. CDR3 length: 14 amino acids. With 5 bases removed from V and 2 bases from J, the gap between germline ends came to 10 bases. CDR1 and CDR2 from the germline V gene are LNHNV and YYDKDF (reference sequence).

V gene TRBV10-3 combines with J gene TRBJ2-1, with unresolved D. Trimming removed 10 bases at V and 1 base at J, with 5 bases between. Looked up from germline, CDR1 is ENHRY and CDR2 is SYGVKD. The CDR3 has 11 residues. CDR3: CATGSYNEQFF. The CDR3 DNA is TGTGCCACCGGGTCCTACAATGAGCAGTTCTTC.

The count of this clone is one. This sequence joins TRBV27 and TRBJ2-1, with 9 bases lining up with TRBD2. V lost 2 bases and J lost 5; bases outside the gene matches: 4. The germline gives CDR1 MNHEY, CDR2 SMNVEV (reference sequence). There are 15 residues in the CDR3. The CDR3 coding sequence is TGTGCCAGCAGTTTACCGGGACTAGCCCACAATGAGCAGTTCTTC. As protein: CASSLPGLAHNEQFF.

This sequence joins TRBV10-3 and TRBJ2-1; 7 bases are a match to TRBD2. The CDR3 sequence is 17 residues long. From germline, CDR1 is ENHRY and CDR2 SYGVKD. V gave up 3 bases and J gave up 6 bases; unmatched junction bases: 14. The CDR3 DNA reads TGTGCCATCAGTGATATCGGACTGGGGGGGGAGAGCAATGAGCAGTTCTTC. It specifies CAISDIGLGGESNEQFF.

The V and J genes are TRBV14 and TRBJ2-7, with TRBD2 matching over 7 bases. The germline CDR1 and CDR2 sequences are SGHDN and FVKESK. This CDR3 has 15 residues. The ends lost 2 bases at V and 4 bases at J; junction bases unmatched: 8. The CDR3 spells CASSQQGAGRYEQYF. The DNA of the CDR3 is TGTGCCAGCAGCCAACAGGGAGCGGGACGGTACGAGCAGTACTTC. The complete variable domain, with remaining parts taken from reference TRBV14 and TRBJ2-7, reads EAGVTQFPSHSVIEKGQTVTLRCDPISGHDNLYWYRRVMGKEIKFLLHFVKESKQDESGMPNNRFLAERTGGTYSTLKVQPAELEDSGVYFCASSQQGAGRYEQYFGPGTRLTVT.

This clone is a singleton in its sample. The rearrangement uses TRBV28 and TRBJ1-5, with TRBD1 matching over 8 bases. Trimming cost V 6 bases and J 1 base; bases outside gene matches: 11. The CDR3 is made up of 17 amino acids. Germline V lookup: CDR1 MDHEN, CDR2 SYDVKM. Written as DNA, the CDR3 is TGTGCCAGCAGATTACTCCAGGGGGCTTCGAGCAATCAGCCCCAGCATTTT. Protein: CASRLLQGASSNQPQHF.

The rearrangement uses TRBV5-1 and TRBJ2-7; 8 nucleotides agree with TRBD2. Germline V gene lookup returns CDR1 SGHRS and CDR2 YFSETQ. V shed 1 base, J shed 0 bases, and the junction held 6 bases outside the gene matches. The CDR3 loop spans 16 amino acids. CDR3 amino acids: CASSLQPGGSSYEQYF. Written as DNA, the CDR3 is TGCGCCAGCAGCTTGCAGCCGGGGGGGAGCTCCTACGAGCAGTACTTC.

V and J are TRBV6-6 and TRBJ2-1; no clear D gene. Trimming pared 5 bases from V and 7 bases from J, leaving 6 bases between. The germline V gene encodes CDR1 MNHNY and CDR2 SVGAGI (reference sequence). This CDR3 spans 11 amino acids. The CDR3 DNA is TGTGCCAGCAGTACCCTGAATGAGCAGTTCTTC. It translates to CASSTLNEQFF.

CDR3 bases: TGCGCCAGCAGGAGCGGGGGCGGGAGCTCCTACAATGAGCAGTTCTTC. Translating gives CASRSGGGSSYNEQFF. This chain joins TRBV5-1 and TRBJ2-1, with 8 bases that match TRBD2. V lost 5 bases, J lost 0 bases, and 7 bases stayed unmatched. Germline CDR1 and CDR2: SGHRS and YFSETQ. CDR3 length equals 16 residues. The whole variable domain, remainder taken from reference TRBV5-1 and TRBJ2-1, is KAGVTQTPRYLIKTRGQQVTLSCSPISGHRSVSWYQQTPGQGLQFLFEYFSETQRNKGNFPGRFSGRQFSNSRSEMNVSTLELGDSALYLCASRSGGGSSYNEQFFGPGTRLTVL.

The gene calls are TRBV6-1 and TRBJ2-3; no clear D gene. The length of the CDR3 is 12 residues. The germline gives CDR1 MNHNS, CDR2 SASEGT. The V end lost 3 bases, the J end lost 6 bases, and 7 bases lay between the germline ends. The CDR3 sequence: CASSDWGDTQYF. CDR3 nucleotide sequence: TGTGCCAGCAGTGATTGGGGTGATACGCAGTATTTT.

The chain is built from TRBV16 and TRBJ2-2; 11 bases agree with TRBD2. Germline V gene sequence: CDR1 KGHSY, CDR2 FQNENV. The CDR3 has 14 amino acids. With 7 bases clipped from V and 4 bases from J, the junction kept 2 bases outside the gene matches. Written as DNA, the CDR3 is TGTGCCAGCACGACTAGCGGGACCACCGGGGAGCTGTTTTTT. It codes for CASTTSGTTGELFF.

This clone occurred once. The V gene is TRBV2, the J gene TRBJ2-7; TRBD2 matches at 11 bases. Losses at the gene ends were 8 bases for V and 0 bases for J; bases not matched to a gene: 3. This CDR3 has 14 amino acids. Germline CDR1 SNHLY, CDR2 FYNNEI. The CDR3 DNA is TGTGCCAGCCGGCTAGCGGGAGGCTCCTACGAGCAGTACTTC. Translated, it gives CASRLAGGSYEQYF.

Only a few counts were recorded for this clone. This chain links TRBV30 with TRBJ2-3; D is perhaps TRBD2 (6 bases). The CDR3 has 15 residues. Germline V gene lookup returns CDR1 GTSNPN and CDR2 SVGIG (reference sequence). Between the trimmed V and J ends, which lost 3 bases and 4 bases, there was a span of 17 bases. The CDR3 DNA reads as TGTGCCTGGAGCTGGAGCGGAGGCGGGGCAGATACGCAGTATTTT. It codes for CAWSWSGGGADTQYF. Together with reference TRBV30 and TRBJ2-3, the CDR3 gives the full variable domain: SQTIHQWPATLVQPVGSPLSLECTVEGTSNPNLYWYRQAAGRGLQLLFYSVGIGQISSEVPQNLSASRPQDRQFILSSKKLLLSDSGFYLCAWSWSGGGADTQYFGPGTRLTVL.

The chain uses TRBV18 and TRBJ2-7; 13 bases fit TRBD2. Germline V CDR1 and CDR2: KGHSH, LQKENI. This CDR3 region has 16 residues. V was pared by 5 bases and J by 2 bases, with 6 bases of the junction left unmatched. The CDR3, as DNA: TGTGCCAGCTCATCAGGACTAGCGGGAGTAACCTACGAGCAGTACTTC. Translating gives CASSSGLAGVTYEQYF.

V usage is TRBV28 and J usage is TRBJ1-2; 7 nucleotides line up with TRBD1. This CDR3 comprises 18 residues. V shed 6 bases, J shed 7 bases, and the junction held 23 bases outside the gene matches. Per the germline V gene, CDR1 is MDHEN and CDR2 is SYDVKM. Here the CDR3 reads CASSRPGEGAILSRGYTF. The DNA for the CDR3 is TGTGCCAGCAGCCGACCCGGGGAGGGGGCAATCCTATCGCGTGGCTACACCTTC.

The chain couples TRBV4-1 to TRBJ2-5, with 11 positions matching TRBD2. With V trimmed by 0 bases and J by 5 bases, 11 bases remained unmatched. This CDR3 has 18 amino acids. Germline CDR1 MGHRA, CDR2 YSYEKL. The CDR3 region is CASSQDLDSGRARETQYF. CDR3 nucleotide sequence: TGCGCCAGCAGCCAAGATTTGGATAGCGGGAGGGCCCGGGAGACCCAGTACTTC.